These 23 T cell receptor beta chains came from one sample sequenced in a study of blood T cell repertoires in COVID-19. Libraries were prepared by immunoSEQ multiplex PCR; TCRdb keeps only in-frame clonotypes and omits some of them. The sample holds nearly 100,000 clones; approximately 88% are singletons and the top ten take 15% to 20%. Sequencing was carried out using peripheral blood. The receptors originated from a woman aged 55-75 years with acute or convalescent COVID-19.

The V gene is TRBV7-2, the J gene TRBJ2-7, with D perhaps TRBD1 (5 bases). Trimming cost V 0 bases and J 2 bases, with 5 bases left between them. The length of the CDR3 is 13 residues. CDR1 SGHTA and CDR2 FQGNSA come from the germline V gene. In DNA, the CDR3 is TGTGCCAGCAGCTTAGCGGGGCCCTACGAGCAGTACTTC. Translating gives CASSLAGPYEQYF.

The chain employs TRBV2 and TRBJ1-3; 7 bases agree with TRBD1. V was clipped by 1 base and J by 1 base; unmatched bases: 7. Germline loops: CDR1 SNHLY, CDR2 FYNNEI. The CDR3 runs 17 residues. The chain's CDR3 is CASSEERTGSSGNTIYF. CDR3 nucleotides: TGTGCCAGCAGTGAAGAGAGGACAGGTTCTTCTGGAAACACCATATATTTT.

The chain combines TRBV5-1 with TRBJ2-1, with a tentative D call TRBD2 (6 bases). Germline-derived CDR1 and CDR2 are SGHRS and YFSETQ. This CDR3 has 16 amino acids. The germline V and J ends were trimmed by 3 bases and 3 bases, with 16 bases remaining between them. The CDR3 protein is CASSWGLGGYYNEQFF. CDR3 coding DNA: TGCGCCAGCAGCTGGGGCCTGGGGGGTTACTACAATGAGCAGTTCTTC.

The V call is TRBV15, the J call TRBJ2-7; 9 bases agree with TRBD1. CDR1 and CDR2 from the germline V gene are LNHNV and YYDKDF (reference sequence). CDR3 length equals 14 residues. Germline trimming cut 5 bases from V and 4 bases from J; bases unmatched to any gene: 6. The CDR3 is CATSVGQGIYEQYF. As DNA, the CDR3 is TGTGCCACCAGCGTCGGACAGGGGATTTACGAGCAGTACTTC.

This clone was recorded a few times. The genes are TRBV5-5 and TRBJ1-4; tentatively, D is TRBD1 (6 bases). Trimming cost V 4 bases and J 5 bases, with 15 bases left between them. Germline V gene sequence: CDR1 SGHKS, CDR2 YYEKEE (reference sequence). The CDR3 has 15 amino acids. This chain's CDR3 is CASSALTGENEKLFF. The DNA for the CDR3 is TGTGCCAGCAGCGCGCTGACAGGCGAAAATGAAAAACTGTTTTTT. The complete variable domain, with remaining parts taken from reference TRBV5-5 and TRBJ1-4, reads DAGVTQSPTHLIKTRGQQVTLRCSPISGHKSVSWYQQVLGQGPQFIFQYYEKEERGRGNFPDRFSARQFPNYSSELNVNALLLGDSALYLCASSALTGENEKLFFGSGTQLSVL.

V usage is TRBV11-3 and J usage is TRBJ2-5, with a tentative D call TRBD2 (6 bases). The germline CDR1 and CDR2 sequences are SGHNT and YENEEA. The length of the CDR3 is 15 residues. V lost 5 bases, J lost 5 bases, and 18 bases lay in between. Written as DNA, the CDR3 is TGTGCCAGCAGCCCGAGGGGAGGAGGGGCTGAGACCCAGTACTTC. This encodes CASSPRGGGAETQYF.

The V and J genes are TRBV12-3 or TRBV12-4 and TRBJ1-5; D might be TRBD1 (6 bases). V was pared by 6 bases and J by 7 bases, with 10 bases between. The CDR3 spans 12 residues. The CDR3 here is CASSTGIQPQHF. The CDR3 DNA sequence: TGTGCCAGCAGCACAGGGATCCAGCCCCAGCATTTT.

V gene TRBV5-4 combines with J gene TRBJ2-3; 9 bases map to TRBD2. The germline V gene has CDR1 SGHNT and CDR2 YYREEE (reference sequence). CDR3 size: 16 residues. The J segment lost 2 bases and the V segment lost 1 base, leaving 5 bases of the junction unmatched. The CDR3 is CASSLSSGAVTDTQYF. The CDR3 bases are TGTGCCAGCAGCTTGTCTAGCGGGGCCGTCACAGATACGCAGTATTTT.

This clone showed up just once. The rearrangement links TRBV6-5 to TRBJ2-3; TRBD2 is a possible D gene (6 bases). V was shortened by 2 bases and J by 2 bases, with 8 bases between the two germline ends. CDR3 size: 14 residues. The germline V gene encodes CDR1 MNHEY and CDR2 SVGAGI. CDR3 region: CASSYGGNTDTQYF. CDR3 nucleotide sequence: TGTGCCAGCAGTTACGGAGGGAACACAGATACGCAGTATTTT.

The CDR3: CASSQEGSQGYTEAFF. The CDR3 DNA reads TGTGCCAGCAGCCAAGAAGGATCCCAGGGGTACACTGAAGCTTTCTTT. The chain recombines TRBV4-2 with TRBJ1-1; maybe TRBD1 (6 bases). Germline CDR1 reads LGHNA; CDR2 reads YNFKEQ. The CDR3 is 16 residues long. The ends were cut back, 0 bases at V and 3 bases at J, with 14 bases in the middle.

In DNA, the CDR3 is TGTGCCAGCTCACCAGACAGGTTAGGGCAGAACACTGAAGCTTTCTTT. It encodes CASSPDRLGQNTEAFF. The chain recombines TRBV18 with TRBJ1-1; D is possibly TRBD1 (6 bases). V shed 2 bases and J shed 1 base, with 14 bases lying between them. CDR1 KGHSH and CDR2 LQKENI come from the germline V gene. CDR3 length: 16 residues.

In nucleotides, the CDR3 is TGTGCCAGCAGTTCTGTGTGGGCGAACACTGAAGCTTTCTTT. Amino acids: CASSSVWANTEAFF. The chain joins TRBV28 to TRBJ1-1; no firm D call. The germline V gene encodes CDR1 MDHEN and CDR2 SYDVKM. This CDR3 has 14 amino acids. The V end was cut by 4 bases, the J end by 1 base, with 10 bases between.

The chain recombines TRBV29-1 with TRBJ2-5; 13 bases map to TRBD2. CDR1 is SQVTM, CDR2 ANQGSEA, per germline. V was pared by 7 bases and J by 5 bases, with 7 bases of the junction left unmatched. The CDR3 loop spans 14 amino acids. The chain's CDR3 is CSARLAGGRETQYF. The CDR3 DNA reads as TGCAGCGCTAGACTAGCGGGGGGTAGGGAGACCCAGTACTTC.

The gene calls are TRBV28 and TRBJ1-5; tentatively, D is TRBD1 (6 bases). The CDR3 is 13 amino acids. Germline-derived CDR1 and CDR2 are MDHEN and SYDVKM. V dropped 8 bases and J dropped 1 base, with 9 bases sitting between them. The CDR3 here is CASLTGSNQPQHF. In DNA form, the CDR3 reads TGTGCCAGCTTGACAGGCAGCAATCAGCCCCAGCATTTT. Drawing the rest from reference TRBV28 and TRBJ1-5, the complete variable domain is DVKVTQSSRYLVKRTGEKVFLECVQDMDHENMFWYRQDPGLGLRLIYFSYDVKMKEKGDIPEGYSVSREKKERFSLILESASTNQTSMYLCASLTGSNQPQHFGDGTRLSIL.

CDR3 coding DNA: TGCGCCAGCCCTACCCAGGGCCCCCAGCCCCAGCATTTT. Its translation is CASPTQGPQPQHF. The V and J genes are TRBV5-1 and TRBJ1-5; D possibly corresponds to TRBD1 (5 bases). CDR3 size: 13 residues. Deletions cut 7 bases from V and 7 bases from J, with 15 bases between. Germline CDR1 and CDR2: SGHRS and YFSETQ.

V usage is TRBV5-4 and J usage is TRBJ2-3; 10 nucleotides match TRBD2. V was clipped by 5 bases and J by 8 bases; unmatched bases: 14. The CDR3 is 16 amino acids. The germline gives CDR1 SGHNT, CDR2 YYREEE (reference sequence). CDR3 sequence: CASRPPSSGGAGTQYF. The CDR3 bases are TGTGCCAGCAGACCCCCTTCGAGCGGGGGGGCGGGTACGCAGTATTTT.

This clone was detected only once. The chain is built from TRBV6-5 and TRBJ2-3; a possible D gene is TRBD2 (6 bases). Trimming removed 0 bases at V and 4 bases at J, with 11 bases between. This CDR3 contains 15 residues. Germline V gene lookup returns CDR1 MNHEY and CDR2 SVGAGI. In nucleotides, the CDR3 is TGTGCCAGCAGTTACTCTAGAGTAGCGGCAGATACGCAGTATTTT. Translating gives CASSYSRVAADTQYF.

This clone was seen a handful of times. In DNA form, the CDR3 reads TGTGCCATCAGTGAGTCGAACCCGGGTGACGAGCAGTACTTC. It encodes CAISESNPGDEQYF. The V gene is TRBV10-3, the J gene TRBJ2-7; D not resolved. The V gene's germline CDR1 is ENHRY and CDR2 SYGVKD. V dropped 0 bases and J dropped 5 bases, with 11 bases sitting between them. The CDR3 runs 14 residues.

The chain employs TRBV7-2 and TRBJ2-7; possible D gene TRBD2, 7 bases. Trimming took 4 bases from V and 3 from J, leaving 13 bases between them. Germline V CDR1 and CDR2: SGHTA, FQGNSA. The CDR3 loop spans 14 amino acids. The CDR3 protein is CASSSGGGGYEQYF. In DNA, the CDR3 is TGTGCCAGCAGCTCGGGGGGCGGGGGCTACGAGCAGTACTTC.

The chain carries TRBV19 and TRBJ1-2; TRBD1 matches 10 bases. The CDR3 consists of 14 residues. V was pared by 7 bases and J by 4 bases, with 6 bases of the junction left unmatched. Germline V CDR1 and CDR2: LNHDA, SQIVND (reference sequence). CDR3 in amino acids: CASNDRGLGYGYTF. The CDR3 nucleotides read TGTGCCAGTAACGACAGGGGGCTTGGCTATGGCTACACCTTC.

The chain joins TRBV7-9 to TRBJ2-3, with TRBD2 as a possible D gene (5 bases). With 2 bases removed from V and 2 bases from J, the gap between germline ends came to 14 bases. This CDR3 comprises 16 residues. CDR1 is SEHNR, CDR2 FQNEAQ, per germline (reference sequence). In nucleotides, the CDR3 is TGTGCCAGCAGCTTATGGCTAGCCACCGACACAGATACGCAGTATTTT. The encoded protein is CASSLWLATDTDTQYF.

CDR3 region: CASSLVGAGGTYEQYF. CDR3 coding DNA: TGCGCCAGCAGCTTGGTTGGTGCAGGGGGGACCTACGAGCAGTACTTC. The chain recombines TRBV5-1 with TRBJ2-7; D may be TRBD1 (7 bases). Trimming took 0 bases from V and 2 from J, leaving 15 bases between them. This CDR3 has 16 amino acids. Germline lookup yields CDR1 SGHRS and CDR2 YFSETQ.

This chain links TRBV5-1 with TRBJ2-1; a weak D match, TRBD2 (5 bases). The CDR3 has 14 amino acids. CDR1 and CDR2 (germline): SGHRS, YFSETQ. V lost 4 bases to trimming and J lost 7 bases, with 15 bases between them. CDR3 DNA: TGCGCCAGCAGCCCGGAGTGGTCGGGGAATGAGCAGTTCTTC. Translated: CASSPEWSGNEQFF. Variable domain in full (rest from reference TRBV5-1 and TRBJ2-1): KAGVTQTPRYLIKTRGQQVTLSCSPISGHRSVSWYQQTPGQGLQFLFEYFSETQRNKGNFPGRFSGRQFSNSRSEMNVSTLELGDSALYLCASSPEWSGNEQFFGPGTRLTVL.